This T cell receptor beta chain was retrieved from a study of cytomegalovirus exposure and HLA in healthy donors. Notes on the study in general: The only immune exposure information that was available was CMV serostatus. Most of the TCR beta V segments (in an earlier analysis) were productive either about 87% or about 30% of the time.

The V gene's germline CDR1 is LNHDA and CDR2 SQIVND (reference sequence). The CDR3 length is 17 residues. Trimming removed 3 bases from V and 4 bases from J; junction bases left unmatched: 9. A note on this clone: Its target is unknown.

PCR was performed using 60 Vbeta and 13 Jbeta primers. Profiling relied on immunoSEQ multiplex PCR, and the TCRdb table lists in-frame clones only, not all of them. Of tens of thousands of clones listed, roughly 80% are singletons. The receptor comes from a woman younger than 45 in good health and CMV-seronegative. The sequencing sample was made of PBMCs. This chain links TRBV19 with TRBJ1-2, with TRBD1 matching 12 bases. The CDR3 nucleotides read TGTGCCAGTAGTATCCTCGGGACAGGGGGCGGTGGCTATGGCTACACCTTC. This codes for CASSILGTGGGGYGYTF.